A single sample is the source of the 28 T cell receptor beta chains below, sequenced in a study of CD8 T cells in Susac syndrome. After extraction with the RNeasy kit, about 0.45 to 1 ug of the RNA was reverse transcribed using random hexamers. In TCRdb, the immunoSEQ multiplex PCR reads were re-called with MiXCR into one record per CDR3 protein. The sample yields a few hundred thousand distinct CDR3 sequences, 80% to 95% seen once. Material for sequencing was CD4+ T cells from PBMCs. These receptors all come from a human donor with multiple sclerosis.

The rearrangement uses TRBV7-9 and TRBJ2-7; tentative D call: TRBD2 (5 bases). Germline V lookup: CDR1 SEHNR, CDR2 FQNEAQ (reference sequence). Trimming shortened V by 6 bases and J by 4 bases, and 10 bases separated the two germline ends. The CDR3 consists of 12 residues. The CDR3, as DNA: TGTGCCAGCAGTTTCCGGGGATACGAGCAGTACTTC. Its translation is CASSFRGYEQYF. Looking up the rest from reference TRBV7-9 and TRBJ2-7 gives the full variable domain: DTGVSQNPRHKITKRGQNVTFRCDPISEHNRLYWYRQTLGQGPEFLTYFQNEAQLEKSRLLSDRFSAERPKGSFSTLEIQRTEQGDSAMYLCASSFRGYEQYFGPGTRLTVT.

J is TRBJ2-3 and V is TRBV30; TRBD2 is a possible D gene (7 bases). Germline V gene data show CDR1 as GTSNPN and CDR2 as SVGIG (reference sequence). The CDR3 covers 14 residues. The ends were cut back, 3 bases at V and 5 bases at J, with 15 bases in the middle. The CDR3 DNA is TGTGCCTGGAGACCCCGGGGGGCGGAAGATACGCAGTATTTT. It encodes CAWRPRGAEDTQYF.

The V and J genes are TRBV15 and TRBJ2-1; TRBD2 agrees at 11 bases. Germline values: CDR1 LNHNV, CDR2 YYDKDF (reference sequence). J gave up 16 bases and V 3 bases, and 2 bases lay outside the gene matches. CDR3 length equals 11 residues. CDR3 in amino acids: CATSRGLADFF. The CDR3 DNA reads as TGTGCCACCAGCAGGGGACTAGCGGATTTCTTC.

The CDR3 here is CASSRQGAPTQYF. The CDR3 DNA follows: TGTGCCAGCAGCAGACAGGGGGCCCCTACGCAGTATTTT. This sequence joins TRBV9 and TRBJ2-3, with TRBD1 matching over 10 bases. The CDR3 has 13 residues. Germline CDR1 SGDLS, CDR2 YYNGEE. With 4 bases clipped from V and 8 bases from J, the junction kept 4 bases outside the gene matches.

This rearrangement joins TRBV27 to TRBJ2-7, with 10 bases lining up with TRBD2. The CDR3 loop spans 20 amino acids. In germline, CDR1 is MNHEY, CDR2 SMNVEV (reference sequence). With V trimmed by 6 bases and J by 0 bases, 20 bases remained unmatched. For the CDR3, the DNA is TGTGCCAGCAGGCTAGAATCCGGGACTAGCGCATCATCTAGCTCCTACGAGCAGTACGTC. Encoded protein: CASRLESGTSASSSSYEQYV.

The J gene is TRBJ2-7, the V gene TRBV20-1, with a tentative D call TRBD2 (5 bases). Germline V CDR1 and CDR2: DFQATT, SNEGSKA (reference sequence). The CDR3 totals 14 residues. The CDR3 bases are TGCAGCGCCGACGGGGTCCTTCGCTCCTACGAGCAGTACTTC. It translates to CSADGVLRSYEQYF.

The CDR3 DNA follows: TGTGCCAGCTCCCCGAGACAGGGGGCTTTTAATGAGCAGTTCTTC. This gives the protein CASSPRQGAFNEQFF. The chain carries TRBV18 and TRBJ2-1, with 10 bases matching TRBD1. Germline V gives CDR1 KGHSH, CDR2 LQKENI. This CDR3 has 15 amino acids. The V segment lost 6 bases and the J segment 7 bases; nucleotides outside the gene matches: 9.

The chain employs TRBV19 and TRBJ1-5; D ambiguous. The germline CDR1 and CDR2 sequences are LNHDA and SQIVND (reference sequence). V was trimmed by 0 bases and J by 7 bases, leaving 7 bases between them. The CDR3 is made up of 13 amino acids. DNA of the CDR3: TGTGCCAGTAGTATAGATCTGCGGCAGCCCCAGCATTTT. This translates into CASSIDLRQPQHF.

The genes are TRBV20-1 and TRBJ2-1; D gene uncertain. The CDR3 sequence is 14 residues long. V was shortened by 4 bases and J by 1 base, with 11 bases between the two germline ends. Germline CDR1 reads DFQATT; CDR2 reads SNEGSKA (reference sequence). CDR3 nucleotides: TGCAGTGCTACCCTGCTAGGGTCCTACAATGAGCAGTTCTTC. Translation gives CSATLLGSYNEQFF.

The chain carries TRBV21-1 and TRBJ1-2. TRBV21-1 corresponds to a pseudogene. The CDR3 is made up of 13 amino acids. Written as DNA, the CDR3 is TGTGCCAGCAGCAAAGACAGTCCCTATGGCTACACCTTC. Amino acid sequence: CASSKDSPYGYTF.

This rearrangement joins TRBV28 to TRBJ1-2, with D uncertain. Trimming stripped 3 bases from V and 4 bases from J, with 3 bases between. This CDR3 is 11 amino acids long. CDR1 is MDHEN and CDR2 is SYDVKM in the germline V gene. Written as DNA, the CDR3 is TGTGCCAGCAGTTTTGGCTATGGCTACACCTTC. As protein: CASSFGYGYTF.

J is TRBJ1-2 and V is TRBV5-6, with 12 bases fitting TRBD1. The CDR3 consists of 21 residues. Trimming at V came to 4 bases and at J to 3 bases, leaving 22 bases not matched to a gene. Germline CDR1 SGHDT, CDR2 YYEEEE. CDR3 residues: CASSTNRRTGTGGDMHYGYTF. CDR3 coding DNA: TGTGCCAGCAGCACAAACAGAAGGACCGGGACAGGGGGCGACATGCACTATGGCTACACCTTC.

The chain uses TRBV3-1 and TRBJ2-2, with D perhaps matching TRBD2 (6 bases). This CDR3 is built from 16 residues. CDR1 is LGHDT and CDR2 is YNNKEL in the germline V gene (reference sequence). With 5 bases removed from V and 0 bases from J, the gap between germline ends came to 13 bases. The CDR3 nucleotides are TGTGCCAGCAGCGCATTCCTAGCGTCGAACACCGGGGAGCTGTTTTTT. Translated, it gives CASSAFLASNTGELFF.

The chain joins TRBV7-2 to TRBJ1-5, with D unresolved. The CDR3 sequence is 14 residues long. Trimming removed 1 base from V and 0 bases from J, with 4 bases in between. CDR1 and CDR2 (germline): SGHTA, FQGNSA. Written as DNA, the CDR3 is TGTGCCAGCAGCTTAGAATATAGCAATCAGCCCCAGCATTTT. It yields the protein CASSLEYSNQPQHF. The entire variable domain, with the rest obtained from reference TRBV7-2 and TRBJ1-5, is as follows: GAGVSQSPSNKVTEKGKDVELRCDPISGHTALYWYRQSLGQGLEFLIYFQGNSAPDKSGLPSDRFSAERTGGSVSTLTIQRTQQEDSAVYLCASSLEYSNQPQHFGDGTRLSIL.

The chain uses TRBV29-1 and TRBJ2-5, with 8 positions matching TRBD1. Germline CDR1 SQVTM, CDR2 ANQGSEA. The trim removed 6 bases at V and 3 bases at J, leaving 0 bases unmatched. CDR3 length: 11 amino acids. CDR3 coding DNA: TGCAGCGTGACAGGGGAAGAGACCCAGTACTTC. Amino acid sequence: CSVTGEETQYF.

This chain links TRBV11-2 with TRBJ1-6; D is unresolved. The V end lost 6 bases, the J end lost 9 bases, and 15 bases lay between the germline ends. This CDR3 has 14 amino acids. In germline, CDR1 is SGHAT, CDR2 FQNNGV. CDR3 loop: CASRATPGSSPLHF. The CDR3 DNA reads TGTGCCAGCAGAGCCACGCCGGGAAGTTCACCCCTCCACTTT.

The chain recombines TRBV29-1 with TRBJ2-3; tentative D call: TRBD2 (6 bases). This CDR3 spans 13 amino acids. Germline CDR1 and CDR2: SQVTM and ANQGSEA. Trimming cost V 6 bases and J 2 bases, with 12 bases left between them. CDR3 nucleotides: TGCAGCGTCGGGGGTCGGTACACAGATACGCAGTATTTT. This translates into CSVGGRYTDTQYF.

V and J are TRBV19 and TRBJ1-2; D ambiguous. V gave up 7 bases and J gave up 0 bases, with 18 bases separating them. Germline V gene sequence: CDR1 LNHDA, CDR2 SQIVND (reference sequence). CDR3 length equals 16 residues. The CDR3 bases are TGTGCCAGTACCTTCTTAGAGACCGCGCCTAACTATGGCTACACCTTC. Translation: CASTFLETAPNYGYTF.

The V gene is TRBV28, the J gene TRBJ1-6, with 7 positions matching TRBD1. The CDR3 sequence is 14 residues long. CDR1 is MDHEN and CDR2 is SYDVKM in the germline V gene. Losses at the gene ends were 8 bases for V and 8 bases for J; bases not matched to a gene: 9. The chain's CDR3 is CASARGGSDSPLHF. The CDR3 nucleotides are TGTGCCAGCGCCAGAGGGGGCTCGGATTCACCCCTCCACTTT.

CDR3 sequence: CSVERDTSGGYTF. The CDR3, as DNA: TGCAGCGTTGAACGTGACACGTCGGGAGGCTACACCTTC. V and J are TRBV29-1 and TRBJ1-2; no firm D call. The CDR3 contains 13 residues. Germline V gene sequence: CDR1 SQVTM, CDR2 ANQGSEA. V was cut by 2 bases and J by 8 bases, with 15 bases left in between.

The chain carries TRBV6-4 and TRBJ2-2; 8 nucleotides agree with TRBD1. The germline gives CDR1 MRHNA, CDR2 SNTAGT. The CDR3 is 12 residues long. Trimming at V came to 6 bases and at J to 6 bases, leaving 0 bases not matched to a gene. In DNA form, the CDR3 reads TGTGCCAGCAGCAGGGGGCCCGGGGAGCTGTTTTTT. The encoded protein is CASSRGPGELFF.

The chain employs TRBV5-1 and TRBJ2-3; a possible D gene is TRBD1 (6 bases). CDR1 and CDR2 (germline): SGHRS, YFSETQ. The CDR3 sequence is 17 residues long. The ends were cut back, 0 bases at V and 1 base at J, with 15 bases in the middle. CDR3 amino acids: CASSLERRGGGTDTQYF. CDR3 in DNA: TGCGCCAGCAGCTTGGAGCGGAGAGGGGGAGGCACAGATACGCAGTATTTT. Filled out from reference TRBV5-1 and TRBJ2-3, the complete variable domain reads KAGVTQTPRYLIKTRGQQVTLSCSPISGHRSVSWYQQTPGQGLQFLFEYFSETQRNKGNFPGRFSGRQFSNSRSEMNVSTLELGDSALYLCASSLERRGGGTDTQYFGPGTRLTVL.

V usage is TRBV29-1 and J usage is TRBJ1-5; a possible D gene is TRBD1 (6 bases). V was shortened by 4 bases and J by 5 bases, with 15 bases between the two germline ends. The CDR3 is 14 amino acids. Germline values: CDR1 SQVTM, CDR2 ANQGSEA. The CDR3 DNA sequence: TGCAGCGTTGGAGGACACGGGGGGCATCAGCCCCAGCATTTT. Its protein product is CSVGGHGGHQPQHF.

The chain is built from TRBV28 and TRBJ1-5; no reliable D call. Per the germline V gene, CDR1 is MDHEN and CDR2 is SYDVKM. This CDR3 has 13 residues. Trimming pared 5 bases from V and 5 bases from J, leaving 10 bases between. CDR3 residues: CASSPSRDQPQHF. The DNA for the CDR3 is TGTGCCAGCAGTCCCTCTAGGGATCAGCCCCAGCATTTT. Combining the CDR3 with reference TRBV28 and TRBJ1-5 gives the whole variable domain DVKVTQSSRYLVKRTGEKVFLECVQDMDHENMFWYRQDPGLGLRLIYFSYDVKMKEKGDIPEGYSVSREKKERFSLILESASTNQTSMYLCASSPSRDQPQHFGDGTRLSIL.

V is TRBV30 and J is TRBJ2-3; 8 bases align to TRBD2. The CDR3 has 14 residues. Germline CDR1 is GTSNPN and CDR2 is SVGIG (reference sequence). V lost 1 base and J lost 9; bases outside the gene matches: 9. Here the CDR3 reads CAWSETGGYGTQYF. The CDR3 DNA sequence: TGTGCCTGGAGTGAAACGGGAGGGTATGGGACGCAGTATTTT.

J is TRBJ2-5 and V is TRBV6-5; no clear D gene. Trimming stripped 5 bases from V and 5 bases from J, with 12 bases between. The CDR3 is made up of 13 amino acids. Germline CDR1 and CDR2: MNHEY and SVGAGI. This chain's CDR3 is CASSQSLEETQYF. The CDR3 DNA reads TGTGCCAGCAGTCAATCCCTTGAGGAGACCCAGTACTTC.

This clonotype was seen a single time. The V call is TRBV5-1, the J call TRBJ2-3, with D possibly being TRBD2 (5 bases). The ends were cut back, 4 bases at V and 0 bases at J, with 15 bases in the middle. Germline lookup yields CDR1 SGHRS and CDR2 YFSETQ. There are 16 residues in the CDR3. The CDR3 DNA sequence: TGCGCCAGCAGCAGTGGGAGAGAACTTAGCACAGATACGCAGTATTTT. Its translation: CASSSGRELSTDTQYF.

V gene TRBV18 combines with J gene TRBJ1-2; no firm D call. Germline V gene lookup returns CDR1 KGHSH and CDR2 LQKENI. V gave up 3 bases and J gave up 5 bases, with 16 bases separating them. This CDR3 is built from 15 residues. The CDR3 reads CASSPKTAPPYGYTF. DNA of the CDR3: TGTGCCAGCTCACCGAAAACAGCCCCACCTTATGGCTACACCTTC. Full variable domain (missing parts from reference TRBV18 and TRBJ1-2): NAGVMQNPRHLVRRRGQEARLRCSPMKGHSHVYWYRQLPEEGLKFMVYLQKENIIDESGMPKERFSAEFPKEGPSILRIQQVVRGDSAAYFCASSPKTAPPYGYTFGSGTRLTVV.